One sample yielded the 16 T cell receptor beta chains listed below, sequenced in a study of blood T cells in healthy people across ages. Alongside a J-beta primer mix, a sample-barcoded 5' primer served in a second PCR lasting roughly 7 to 11 cycles. Each CDR3 protein gets one entry after TCRdb re-called the 5' RACE reads with MiXCR. The sample consists of approximately 800,000 distinct CDR3 sequences, around 25% of them appearing once. The same sample was also studied in work on T cells of mothers and their children.

The sequenced sample was blood. The receptors derive from a boy under 18 in good health.

The rearrangement joins TRBV12-3 or TRBV12-4 to TRBJ2-7, with TRBD1 identical over 8 bases. The CDR3 is 16 residues long. Trimming at V came to 1 base and at J to 10 bases, leaving 15 bases not matched to a gene. CDR3 protein: CASSLDLPGGYGEQYF. In DNA form, the CDR3 reads TGTGCCAGCAGTTTAGACCTGCCAGGGGGCTATGGTGAACAGTACTTC.

Comment on this clonotype: This may arise from a read error, as a much more abundant clone is one base away. The V and J genes are TRBV7-2 and TRBJ2-3, with D unresolved. CDR1 and CDR2 (germline): SGHTA, FQGNSA. CDR3 length equals 15 residues. The CDR3 nucleotides read TGTTCCAGCAGCTTAGATGGGCGGTACACAGATACGCAGTATTTT. It is translated as CSSSLDGRYTDTQYF.

The chain recombines TRBV20-1 with TRBJ1-1; D is possibly TRBD1 (5 bases). Trimming left V 3 bases short and J 0 bases short, with 14 bases between. Germline CDR1 DFQATT, CDR2 SNEGSKA (reference sequence). The CDR3 extends over 15 amino acids. In nucleotides, the CDR3 is TGCAGTGCTAGTCGGTTGGGCAGGGTGAACACTGAAGCTTTCTTT. The encoded protein is CSASRLGRVNTEAFF.

V gene TRBV7-6 combines with J gene TRBJ2-5, with 8 bases identical to TRBD1. The DNA end is a closer match to TRBJ2-7, so the J assignment may be wrong. The CDR3 is made up of 16 amino acids. Germline-derived CDR1 and CDR2 are SGHVS and FNYEAQ. The CDR3 here is CASSLAGTGDSYEQYF. CDR3 bases: TGTGCCAGCAGCTTAGCAGGGACAGGTGACTCCTACGAGCAGTACTTC.

The chain carries TRBV29-1 and TRBJ2-7; 8 bases align to TRBD1. Per the germline V gene, CDR1 is SQVTM and CDR2 is ANQGSEA. The CDR3 length is 14 residues. The J segment lost 3 bases and the V segment lost 4 bases, leaving 8 bases of the junction unmatched. The CDR3 DNA sequence: TGCAGCGTTGTCTTCGGGACAGGAGGCTACGAGCAGTACTTC. This codes for CSVVFGTGGYEQYF.

This clonotype was seen more than once but under ten times. The J gene is TRBJ2-5, the V gene TRBV2; 8 bases agree with TRBD2. CDR3 length: 18 residues. V was pared by 5 bases and J by 5 bases, with 19 bases of the junction left unmatched. Looked up from germline, CDR1 is SNHLY and CDR2 is FYNNEI. CDR3: CASSTAASGGLRDETQYF. The CDR3 DNA sequence: TGTGCCAGCAGTACCGCGGCCAGCGGGGGCCTCAGGGACGAGACCCAGTACTTC.

The chain couples TRBV20-1 to TRBJ2-1; D gene ambiguous. V was cut by 4 bases and J by 0 bases, with 10 bases left in between. Germline V gene lookup returns CDR1 DFQATT and CDR2 SNEGSKA (reference sequence). The CDR3 has 14 residues. The CDR3 is CSAITQRSYNEQFF. CDR3 DNA sequence: TGCAGTGCTATCACCCAACGCTCCTACAATGAGCAGTTCTTC.

This clonotype came up a few times. The chain uses TRBV2 and TRBJ2-1; 7 positions agree with TRBD1. This CDR3 spans 14 amino acids. The germline CDR1 and CDR2 sequences are SNHLY and FYNNEI. Trimming took 5 bases from V and 5 from J; bases not matched to a gene: 6. CDR3 sequence (DNA): TGTGCCAGCAGTTACCGGGACAGCCACAATGAGCAGTTCTTC. Protein: CASSYRDSHNEQFF.

V and J are TRBV18 and TRBJ1-6; D ambiguous. This CDR3 has 14 amino acids. The germline gives CDR1 KGHSH, CDR2 LQKENI. Trimming took off 6 bases at V and 9 bases at J, with 15 bases between the two ends. The CDR3 DNA is TGTGCCAGCTCTCAGAGGGATTCTGCTTCACCCCTCCACTTT. Translation: CASSQRDSASPLHF. The full variable domain, rest sourced from reference TRBV18 and TRBJ1-6, is NAGVMQNPRHLVRRRGQEARLRCSPMKGHSHVYWYRQLPEEGLKFMVYLQKENIIDESGMPKERFSAEFPKEGPSILRIQQVVRGDSAAYFCASSQRDSASPLHFGNGTRLTVT.

CDR3 DNA sequence: TGTGCCAGCAGCTACGGACAGGGGCCAATGGGCGAGCAGTACTTC. Translated: CASSYGQGPMGEQYF. The chain employs TRBV11-2 and TRBJ2-7, with TRBD1 matching over 9 bases. CDR1 is SGHAT, CDR2 FQNNGV, per germline. This CDR3 has 15 amino acids. Trimming removed 4 bases from V and 6 bases from J; junction bases left unmatched: 10.

CDR3 protein: CASSAGTGGAGQPQHF. The CDR3 nucleotides are TGTGCCAGCAGCGCCGGGACAGGGGGCGCAGGACAGCCCCAGCATTTT. The genes are TRBV5-5 and TRBJ1-5, with TRBD1 identical over 12 bases. The CDR3 sequence is 16 residues long. Per the germline V gene, CDR1 is SGHKS and CDR2 is YYEKEE (reference sequence). The V and J ends lost 4 bases and 7 bases, in that order; junction bases with no gene match: 9.

The gene calls are TRBV21-1 and TRBJ2-5; no check of the table's D call, TRBD1, against the DNA was made. The J call may be mistaken, given a closer DNA end match to TRBJ2-7. TRBV21-1 is labeled a pseudogene. This CDR3 has 18 amino acids. CDR3 DNA: TGTGCCAGCAGCCCCTGGAGGCAGGGGCTAAGAATACCCTACGAGCAGTACTTC. Amino acids: CASSPWRQGLRIPYEQYF.

This clonotype was detected only a few times. The V call is TRBV20-1, the J call TRBJ2-1, with D possibly being TRBD1 (6 bases). Germline CDR1 and CDR2: DFQATT and SNEGSKA (reference sequence). CDR3 length: 16 residues. Trimming took 0 bases from V and 7 from J, leaving 19 bases between them. The CDR3 spells CSARDWDGTSGNEQFF. As DNA, the CDR3 is TGCAGTGCTAGAGATTGGGACGGGACATCCGGAAATGAGCAGTTCTTC.

This clonotype was picked up a small number of times. The chain joins TRBV6-5 to TRBJ1-2; 8 bases map to TRBD1. Looked up from germline, CDR1 is MNHEY and CDR2 is SVGAGI. This CDR3 spans 14 amino acids. Trimming removed 6 bases from V and 5 bases from J; junction bases left unmatched: 8. The CDR3 DNA reads as TGTGCCAGCAGATACCGGGACAGGCCTTATGGCTACACCTTC. Amino acid sequence: CASRYRDRPYGYTF.

A few counts support this clonotype. The rearrangement joins TRBV6-5 to TRBJ2-7; 9 bases map to TRBD2. The CDR3 totals 16 residues. V lost 2 bases, J lost 3 bases, and 8 bases stayed unmatched. CDR1 MNHEY and CDR2 SVGAGI come from the germline V gene. CDR3 in DNA: TGTGCCAGCAGTTACGGTCCAGCGGGGGGATTCTACGAGCAGTACTTC. Amino acids: CASSYGPAGGFYEQYF.

This chain joins TRBV9 and TRBJ2-5; D is possibly TRBD1 (5 bases). The V gene's germline CDR1 is SGDLS and CDR2 YYNGEE. This CDR3 comprises 15 residues. The V end lost 0 bases, the J end lost 5 bases, and 14 bases lay between the germline ends. The CDR3 nucleotides read TGTGCCAGCAGCGTAGTTAGTCAGGGATTGGAGACCCAGTACTTC. Translating it yields CASSVVSQGLETQYF.